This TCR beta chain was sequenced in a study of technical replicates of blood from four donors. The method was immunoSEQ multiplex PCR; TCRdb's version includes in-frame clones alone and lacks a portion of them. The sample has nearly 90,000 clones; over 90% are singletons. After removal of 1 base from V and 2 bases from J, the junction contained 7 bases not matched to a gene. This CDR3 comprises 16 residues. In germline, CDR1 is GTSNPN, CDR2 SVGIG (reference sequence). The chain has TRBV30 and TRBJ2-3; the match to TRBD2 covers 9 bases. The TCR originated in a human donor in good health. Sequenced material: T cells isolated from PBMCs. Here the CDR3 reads CAWSADLAGITDTQYF. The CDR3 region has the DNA TGTGCCTGGAGTGCAGACCTAGCGGGAATCACAGATACGCAGTATTTT.